A single T cell receptor (beta chain) is shown here with its context. Its antigen is as yet unknown. This record comes from a study of shared clonotypes between healthy human individuals. Study background: A couple of women and a few men aged 18 to 49 served as donors. Each donor's CD4 naive and CD4 memory cells filled three plates apiece, CD8 naive two, and CD8 memory one.

Study-level findings and limits: Rarefaction revealed incomplete sorted-subset sequencing despite large depth.

V was shortened by 6 bases and J by 4 bases, with 12 bases between the two germline ends. There are 13 residues in the CDR3. Germline-derived CDR1 and CDR2 are MNHNS and SASEGT. Sorted-subset replicate PCR reactions were performed with approximately 200 ng DNA, corresponding to about 30,000 T cell genomes. The data were produced by immunoSEQ multiplex PCR, yet TCRdb's version contains in-frame clones alone and is incomplete. The sample has some 1,100,000 clones; around 78% are singletons. The receptor was derived from a man aged 18 to 30 in good health. Some clones in this sample may be carry-over from other donors' samples. Material: memory CD4+ T cells from PBMCs. Regarding subset: CD45RA-negative fraction. This rearrangement joins TRBV6-1 to TRBJ1-2; D is perhaps TRBD1 (6 bases). The CDR3 loop is CASSYRDLYGYTF. CDR3 in DNA: TGTGCCAGCAGCTACAGGGACCTCTATGGCTACACCTTC.